One and the same sample provided the 23 T cell receptor beta chains below, sequenced in a study of identical twins. One entry per CDR3 protein, called by TCRdb with MiXCR from the 5' RACE reads. This repertoire shows approximately 490,000 distinct CDR3 sequences, 20% to 25% found once; its top ten account for approximately 0.5%. The sample was also linked to a second study, of yellow fever vaccine responses in identical twins.

The sequenced sample was CD4+ T cells sorted from blood. The receptors were sampled from a woman in her late teens or twenties in good health.

The chain employs TRBV20-1 and TRBJ2-1; possible D gene TRBD2, 5 bases. The CDR3 loop spans 13 amino acids. Germline V gene lookup returns CDR1 DFQATT and CDR2 SNEGSKA (reference sequence). The CDR3 reads CSYGLPINNEQFF. The CDR3 coding sequence is TGCAGCTACGGACTCCCGATCAACAATGAGCAGTTCTTC.

This clonotype came up a few times. The V call is TRBV6-2 or TRBV6-3, the J call TRBJ1-2; no reliable D call. The CDR3 has 12 amino acids. Germline values: CDR1 MNHEY, CDR2 SVGEGT. CDR3 sequence (DNA): TGTGGTAGCGGGTCTGGCCACTATGGCTACACCTTC. Its translation: CGSGSGHYGYTF.

Only a few counts were recorded for this clonotype. The CDR3, as DNA: TGCAGTGCCCAAGGGGGACAGCTCACAGATACGCAGTATTTT. Residues: CSAQGGQLTDTQYF. The chain couples TRBV20-1 to TRBJ2-3, with 7 bases identical to TRBD1. Trimming took 6 bases from V and 2 from J; bases not matched to a gene: 8. Germline V CDR1 and CDR2: DFQATT, SNEGSKA (reference sequence). The CDR3 runs to 14 residues.

This clonotype appeared a few times. This chain uses TRBV20-1 with TRBJ2-3; 7 nucleotides align to TRBD2. J lost 2 bases, V lost 6 bases, and 5 bases had no gene match. Germline V gene lookup returns CDR1 DFQATT and CDR2 SNEGSKA (reference sequence). The CDR3 has 13 residues. CDR3 loop: CSAPGGLTDTQYF. CDR3 nucleotides: TGCAGTGCCCCGGGGGGACTCACAGATACGCAGTATTTT.

This clonotype was picked up a small number of times. The gene calls are TRBV27 and TRBJ1-6; 8 positions match TRBD1. Germline trimming cut 10 bases from V and 1 base from J; bases unmatched to any gene: 6. The length of the CDR3 is 15 residues. The germline gives CDR1 MNHEY, CDR2 SMNVEV (reference sequence). CDR3 sequence: CATRGLGSYNSPLHF. The CDR3 nucleotides are TGTGCCACCAGGGGGCTCGGTTCCTATAATTCACCCCTCCACTTT.

There are a few counts of this clonotype. As DNA, the CDR3 is TGCGCCAGCAGCCAAGAGCAACAGGGGGCATGGGACACTGAAGCTTTCTTT. Translated, it gives CASSQEQQGAWDTEAFF. The genes are TRBV4-1 and TRBJ1-1; 9 nucleotides align to TRBD1. The CDR3 sequence is 17 residues long. V gave up 0 bases and J gave up 3 bases; unmatched junction bases: 8. Germline lookup yields CDR1 MGHRA and CDR2 YSYEKL.

The J gene is TRBJ2-5, the V gene TRBV29-1, with TRBD2 identical over 7 bases. The CDR3 has 14 amino acids. Germline V gene lookup returns CDR1 SQVTM and CDR2 ANQGSEA. V lost 7 bases, J lost 7 bases, and 15 bases stayed unmatched. The CDR3 loop is CSAVGGSGGGTQYF. DNA of the CDR3: TGCAGCGCCGTAGGCGGGAGTGGGGGTGGGACCCAGTACTTC.

This clonotype was counted many times. The chain joins TRBV24-1 to TRBJ2-3; D unresolved. Deletions cut 2 bases from V and 6 bases from J, with 2 bases between. The CDR3 extends over 11 amino acids. CDR1 is KGHDR, CDR2 SFDVKD, per germline. This CDR3 reads CATSDWDTQYF. CDR3 in DNA: TGTGCCACCAGTGATTGGGATACGCAGTATTTT.

For the CDR3, the DNA is TGCAGTGCTCCGGACAGGGGTAACACAGATACGCAGTATTTT. This sequence encodes CSAPDRGNTDTQYF. J is TRBJ2-3 and V is TRBV20-1; 9 nucleotides agree with TRBD1. The CDR3 is 14 residues long. J gave up 2 bases and V 5 bases, and 5 bases lay outside the gene matches. Germline V CDR1 and CDR2: DFQATT, SNEGSKA (reference sequence).

This clonotype was seen a handful of times. CDR3 nucleotides: TGTGCCAGCAGTTCTGGGGGTGCAGGGGGCCTACAAGAGACCCAGTACTTC. It specifies CASSSGGAGGLQETQYF. V and J are TRBV28 and TRBJ2-5; 8 bases are a match to TRBD1. CDR3 length: 17 amino acids. V was clipped by 4 bases and J by 2 bases; unmatched bases: 12. Germline V gene sequence: CDR1 MDHEN, CDR2 SYDVKM.

This clonotype was recorded a few times. The chain carries TRBV6-1 and TRBJ1-1; TRBD1 aligns across 7 bases. Germline CDR1 and CDR2: MNHNS and SASEGT. V lost 6 bases to trimming and J lost 3 bases; unmatched junction nucleotides: 7. This CDR3 spans 14 amino acids. This CDR3 reads CASSTTQGDTEAFF. CDR3 nucleotide sequence: TGTGCCAGCAGCACTACTCAGGGGGACACTGAAGCTTTCTTT.

In its sample, this clonotype was seen a few times. This chain joins TRBV2 and TRBJ1-5; 7 bases agree with TRBD1. With V trimmed by 5 bases and J by 1 base, 5 bases remained unmatched. The germline V gene has CDR1 SNHLY and CDR2 FYNNEI. The CDR3 totals 15 residues. The CDR3 coding sequence is TGTGCCAGCAGTCGACAGGGAATAAGCAATCAGCCCCAGCATTTT. Translation: CASSRQGISNQPQHF. Variable domain in full (rest from reference TRBV2 and TRBJ1-5): EPEVTQTPSHQVTQMGQEVILRCVPISNHLYFYWYRQILGQKVEFLVSFYNNEISEKSEIFDDQFSVERPDGSNFTLKIRSTKLEDSAMYFCASSRQGISNQPQHFGDGTRLSIL.

This chain joins TRBV24-1 and TRBJ2-2, with 13 bases aligning to TRBD2. V gave up 4 bases and J gave up 5 bases; unmatched junction bases: 12. The germline CDR1 and CDR2 sequences are KGHDR and SFDVKD. This CDR3 has 19 residues. CDR3 bases: TGTGCCACCAGTGAAAATATCGGACTAGCGGGAGTCGGAACCGGGGAGCTGTTTTTT. Translating gives CATSENIGLAGVGTGELFF.

The chain is built from TRBV28 and TRBJ2-3; either TRBD1 or TRBD2 may supply D (7 bases each). Deletions cut 6 bases from V and 4 bases from J, with 20 bases between. CDR1 is MDHEN and CDR2 is SYDVKM in the germline V gene. This CDR3 spans 16 amino acids. Here the CDR3 reads CASSPSGRGPPDTQYF. The CDR3 DNA is TGTGCCAGCAGCCCCTCTGGGAGGGGGCCGCCAGATACGCAGTATTTT.

In this sample, this clonotype turned up a few times. V is TRBV6-1 and J is TRBJ2-1; D gene uncertain. The germline V gene has CDR1 MNHNS and CDR2 SASEGT. Deletions cut 5 bases from V and 12 bases from J, with 17 bases between. CDR3 size: 13 residues. This CDR3 is CASSPLPEVAQFF. The CDR3 coding sequence is TGTGCCAGCAGTCCACTACCGGAAGTCGCGCAGTTCTTC.

This clonotype appeared many times. The CDR3 region is CASRDSQVLFYEQYF. CDR3 nucleotide sequence: TGTGCCAGCAGGGACAGCCAAGTTCTATTCTACGAGCAGTACTTC. V usage is TRBV6-1 and J usage is TRBJ2-7, with a possible D match to TRBD1 (6 bases). V dropped 6 bases and J dropped 3 bases, with 18 bases sitting between them. Germline CDR1 is MNHNS and CDR2 is SASEGT. CDR3 length: 15 amino acids.

V gene TRBV3-1 combines with J gene TRBJ2-3, with D possibly being TRBD2 (6 bases). CDR3 length: 14 residues. Germline V gives CDR1 LGHDT, CDR2 YNNKEL (reference sequence). Trimming cost V 4 bases and J 6 bases, with 14 bases left between them. The CDR3 loop reads CASSPKPGRDTQYF. In nucleotides, the CDR3 is TGTGCCAGCAGCCCTAAACCAGGGAGGGATACGCAGTATTTT.

This clonotype was observed a few times. This chain connects TRBV5-1 to TRBJ2-7; 8 positions agree with TRBD1. CDR3 length: 14 residues. Germline V lookup: CDR1 SGHRS, CDR2 YFSETQ. The junction had 3 bases not matched to a gene; V was cut back by 0 bases and J by 4 bases. CDR3 nucleotide sequence: TGCGCCAGCAGCTTGGGGACAGGGTATTACGAGCAGTACTTC. Protein product: CASSLGTGYYEQYF.

The chain employs TRBV24-1 and TRBJ2-5, with TRBD1 matching over 9 bases. The CDR3 has 14 amino acids. Germline loops: CDR1 KGHDR, CDR2 SFDVKD. V lost 2 bases and J lost 4; bases outside the gene matches: 1. CDR3 sequence (DNA): TGTGCCACCAGTGATTACAGGGGGCGAGAGACCCAGTACTTC. Translated: CATSDYRGRETQYF.

The chain carries TRBV20-1 and TRBJ2-4; a possible D gene is TRBD2 (5 bases). This CDR3 has 13 amino acids. Germline-derived CDR1 and CDR2 are DFQATT and SNEGSKA (reference sequence). The V end lost 3 bases, the J end lost 5 bases, and 11 bases lay between the germline ends. In DNA form, the CDR3 reads TGCAGTGCTAGTGAGGGTACACAAAACATTCAGTACTTC. Translated, it gives CSASEGTQNIQYF.

The chain links TRBV25-1 to TRBJ2-7; D assignment may be TRBD1 or TRBD2 (6 bases each). CDR3 length equals 14 residues. Per germline, CDR1 MGHDK and CDR2 SYGVNS. V gave up 4 bases and J gave up 2 bases, with 12 bases separating them. DNA of the CDR3: TGTGCCAGCAGTGCCCACGGGGGCACCTACGAGCAGTACTTC. It yields the protein CASSAHGGTYEQYF.

In its sample, this clonotype was seen a few times. The gene calls are TRBV5-1 and TRBJ2-1; TRBD1 is a possible D gene (6 bases). CDR3 length equals 15 residues. V was trimmed by 4 bases and J by 5 bases, leaving 16 bases between them. Germline V lookup: CDR1 SGHRS, CDR2 YFSETQ. CDR3 residues: CASSEGTISNNEQFF. In DNA, the CDR3 is TGCGCCAGCAGCGAGGGGACAATCTCTAACAATGAGCAGTTCTTC. The complete variable domain, with remaining parts taken from reference TRBV5-1 and TRBJ2-1, reads KAGVTQTPRYLIKTRGQQVTLSCSPISGHRSVSWYQQTPGQGLQFLFEYFSETQRNKGNFPGRFSGRQFSNSRSEMNVSTLELGDSALYLCASSEGTISNNEQFFGPGTRLTVL.

The V and J genes are TRBV7-6 and TRBJ2-2, with TRBD2 matching over 7 bases. Looked up from germline, CDR1 is SGHVS and CDR2 is FNYEAQ. Trimming cost V 8 bases and J 6 bases; bases outside gene matches: 12. CDR3 length: 15 residues. CDR3 in amino acids: CASLLGGSIPGELFF. DNA of the CDR3: TGTGCCAGCCTGCTCGGCGGGAGCATTCCCGGGGAGCTGTTTTTT.